The text below deals with one TCR beta chain. The data originate from a study of blood T cell repertoires in COVID-19. Deletions cut 0 bases from V and 6 bases from J, with 11 bases between. Germline V lookup: CDR1 SGHRS, CDR2 YFSETQ. The CDR3 sequence is 14 residues long. Original processing notes: For nucleated cells, counts were estimated from reference gene primer amplification. Method: immunoSEQ multiplex PCR; TCRdb's copy keeps in-frame clones and lacks some. V and J calls and clone size are copied from that table; D and trimming were computed from the DNA. There are under 150,000 clones in the sample; around 82% occur only once, and 5.5% lies in the top ten.

The chain combines TRBV5-1 with TRBJ2-3; D gene unclear. Sequenced: PBMCs or T cells enriched from blood (not recorded which). The sequence was obtained from a man aged 35 to 55 with acute COVID-19. The CDR3 DNA sequence: TGCGCCAGCAGCTTGGATGGTAGTCTGGATACGCAGTATTTT. Protein product: CASSLDGSLDTQYF. Complete variable domain (other parts from reference TRBV5-1 and TRBJ2-3): KAGVTQTPRYLIKTRGQQVTLSCSPISGHRSVSWYQQTPGQGLQFLFEYFSETQRNKGNFPGRFSGRQFSNSRSEMNVSTLELGDSALYLCASSLDGSLDTQYFGPGTRLTVL.